The 9 T cell receptor beta chains below were found in one sample sequenced in a study of glioma-infiltrating T cells. TCR alpha and beta CDR3 regions were amplified from RNA using iRepertoire nested multiplex PCR. TCRdb re-derived calls from the multiplex PCR reads in MiXCR, one entry per CDR3 protein. The table lists about 140,000 distinct CDR3 sequences, about two fifths of them singletons. The sample taken for sequencing was glioma tissue, nonneoplastic brain tissue, or PBMCs (not recorded which). These receptors originate from a human donor with low-grade glioma or glioblastoma, undergoing nonglioma brain surgery, or in good health (not recorded which).

Notes on this clonotype: A much larger clone is a single base away; this may be a read error. The V and J genes are TRBV6-2 or TRBV6-3 and TRBJ2-7, with D uncertain. Deletions cut 5 bases from V and 3 bases from J, with 5 bases between. Per germline, CDR1 MNHEY and CDR2 SVGEGT. The CDR3 has 11 amino acids. The CDR3: CASSQNYEQYF. The DNA for the CDR3 is TGTGCCAGCAGTCAAAACTACGAGCAGTACTTC.

The J gene is TRBJ1-5, the V gene TRBV12-3 or TRBV12-4, with D unresolved. CDR3 length: 12 residues. V lost 5 bases and J lost 6, with 8 bases in between. The CDR3 nucleotides read TGTGCCAGCAGTCTCCCACCTCAGCCCCAGCATTTT. This translates into CASSLPPQPQHF.

CDR3 loop: CASIEAFF. CDR3 DNA: TGTGCCAGCATCGAAGCTTTCTTT. The V call is TRBV6-4, the J call TRBJ1-1; D is ambiguous. CDR3 length equals 8 residues. From germline, CDR1 is MRHNA and CDR2 SNTAGT. The V gene lost 7 bases and the J gene lost 8 bases, with 2 bases spanning the gap.

This clonotype was picked up a small number of times. The chain links TRBV4-3 to TRBJ1-1; 10 positions match TRBD1. The length of the CDR3 is 15 residues. CDR1 and CDR2 (germline): LGHNA, YSLEER. V trimming: 8 bases; J trimming: 4 bases; junction bases outside the gene matches: 10. The CDR3 DNA sequence: TGCGCCAGCTCGGGGACAGGGGAGGAGGGCACTGAAGCTTTCTTT. It specifies CASSGTGEEGTEAFF.

The rearrangement joins TRBV19 to TRBJ1-1; D is perhaps TRBD1 (6 bases). From germline, CDR1 is LNHDA and CDR2 SQIVND (reference sequence). The CDR3 runs 13 residues. The germline V and J ends were trimmed by 5 bases and 2 bases, with 9 bases remaining between them. The DNA of the CDR3 is TGTGCCAGTAGTGTCGGGACAAACACTGAAGCTTTCTTT. Residues: CASSVGTNTEAFF.

CDR3 region: CASSDDRAPGRGYTF. For the CDR3, the DNA is TGTGCCAGCAGCGACGACCGGGCCCCAGGACGTGGCTACACCTTC. This sequence joins TRBV28 and TRBJ1-2; D gene unclear. V lost 6 bases to trimming and J lost 7 bases, with 21 bases between them. Germline values: CDR1 MDHEN, CDR2 SYDVKM. CDR3 length: 15 amino acids.

The rearrangement joins TRBV12-3 or TRBV12-4 to TRBJ1-4; the D gene is possibly TRBD1 (5 bases). This CDR3 has 14 residues. Trimming left V 8 bases short and J 8 bases short, with 18 bases between. The CDR3 DNA sequence: TGTGCCAGCGGGACTCGGGGCAGAGGAGAAAAACTGTTTTTT. Its protein product is CASGTRGRGEKLFF.

This clonotype was counted between two and nine times. The gene calls are TRBV6-1 and TRBJ1-2; no reliable D call. The CDR3 spans 13 residues. The germline V and J ends were trimmed by 5 bases and 4 bases, with 11 bases remaining between them. The germline gives CDR1 MNHNS, CDR2 SASEGT. CDR3 amino acids: CASSSGSRYGYTF. The CDR3 nucleotides read TGTGCCAGCAGTTCTGGCTCCCGCTATGGCTACACCTTC.

The chain combines TRBV7-8 with TRBJ1-3; D is ambiguous. CDR3 length: 16 residues. The V and J ends lost 2 bases and 2 bases respectively, with 13 bases between them. The germline CDR1 and CDR2 sequences are SGHVS and FQNEAQ. CDR3 DNA sequence: TGTGCCAGCAGCTTAAGCACGGCGAAAACTGGAAACACCATATATTTT. This codes for CASSLSTAKTGNTIYF.